These T cell receptor beta chains were read from a single sample in a study of chemoradiotherapy in HPV16-positive cancers. Clones were sequenced by immunoSEQ multiplex PCR, and TCRdb holds only the in-frame ones, with some missing. The sample shows approximately 5,900 clones, approximately 79% of them seen only once. The material sequenced was tumor tissue, taken from a patient who underwent chemoradiotherapy. Receptor source: a human donor with HPV-associated anogenital cancer. Both conserved end residues are part of each CDR3. Each record gives: J gene, D gene, V gene, clone size, CDR3 DNA, CDR3 protein. A D gene is named only where the DNA matches it firmly. Part of the rows lack a size; the others show once, few, many or a class for expanded clones.

J gene: TRBJ1-3; D gene: NA; V gene: TRBV19; clone size: NA; CDR3 DNA: TGTGCCAGTAGTATTTACGCCGACTCTGGAAACACCATATATTTT; CDR3 protein: CASSIYADSGNTIYF
J gene: TRBJ2-5; D gene: NA; V gene: TRBV19; clone size: NA; CDR3 DNA: TGTGCCAGCTCCTCCGCCCAGGGGGAGACCCAGTACTTC; CDR3 protein: CASSSAQGETQYF
J gene: TRBJ2-2; D gene: TRBD1; V gene: TRBV27; clone size: NA; CDR3 DNA: TGTGCCAGCAGTTTGTGGGGACAGGACACCGGGGAGCTGTTTTTT; CDR3 protein: CASSLWGQDTGELFF
J gene: TRBJ1-2; D gene: TRBD1; V gene: TRBV4-1; clone size: NA; CDR3 DNA: TGCGCCAGCAGCCTACACGGGACAGGGGGCTACACCTTC; CDR3 protein: CASSLHGTGGYTF
J gene: TRBJ2-5; D gene: TRBD2; V gene: TRBV2; clone size: NA; CDR3 DNA: TGTGCCAGCAGTGGGGGACTAGCGGGGCACGGGGAGACCCAGTACTTC; CDR3 protein: CASSGGLAGHGETQYF
J gene: TRBJ1-2; D gene: TRBD1; V gene: TRBV11-2; clone size: NA; CDR3 DNA: TGTGCCAGCAGCTCGGCACAGGGGGCGAACGGCTACACCTTC; CDR3 protein: CASSSAQGANGYTF
J gene: TRBJ2-3; D gene: NA; V gene: TRBV25-1; clone size: NA; CDR3 DNA: TGTGCCAGCAGTGATGTAGGGATGACAGATACGCAGTATTTT; CDR3 protein: CASSDVGMTDTQYF
J gene: TRBJ1-3; D gene: NA; V gene: TRBV5-1; clone size: NA; CDR3 DNA: TGCGCCAGCAGCGCGGGACAAAACTCTGGAAACACCATATATTTT; CDR3 protein: CASSAGQNSGNTIYF
J gene: TRBJ1-4; D gene: NA; V gene: TRBV2; clone size: NA; CDR3 DNA: TGTGCCAGCAGGTCCGGATCCACTAATGAAAAACTGTTTTTT; CDR3 protein: CASRSGSTNEKLFF
J gene: TRBJ1-3; D gene: NA; V gene: TRBV19; clone size: NA; CDR3 DNA: TGTGCCAGTAGCCTCATGGCAGGGGAGGCTGGAAACACCATATATTTT; CDR3 protein: CASSLMAGEAGNTIYF
J gene: TRBJ1-1; D gene: NA; V gene: TRBV2; clone size: NA; CDR3 DNA: TGTGCCAGCTTAAAGCAGGAGAACACTGAAGCTTTCTTT; CDR3 protein: CASLKQENTEAFF
J gene: TRBJ1-2; D gene: TRBD1; V gene: TRBV7-8; clone size: once; CDR3 DNA: TGTGCCAGCAGCGCTGAGGGGGCGACCTACTATGGCTACACCTTC; CDR3 protein: CASSAEGATYYGYTF
J gene: TRBJ2-3; D gene: TRBD1; V gene: TRBV5-4; clone size: NA; CDR3 DNA: TGTGCCAGCAGCACCCGGGACAGGGGGCGAGATACGCAGTATTTT; CDR3 protein: CASSTRDRGRDTQYF
J gene: TRBJ1-4; D gene: NA; V gene: TRBV5-1; clone size: NA; CDR3 DNA: TGCGCCAGCAGCTTGTTCGCTCCTGGGGGTGAAAAACTGTTTTTT; CDR3 protein: CASSLFAPGGEKLFF
J gene: TRBJ2-2; D gene: NA; V gene: TRBV11-3; clone size: NA; CDR3 DNA: TGTGCCAGCAGCCCCCCCGGTCGGATTCCCGAGAACACCGGGGAGCTGTTTTTT; CDR3 protein: CASSPPGRIPENTGELFF
J gene: TRBJ1-4; D gene: NA; V gene: TRBV11-2; clone size: NA; CDR3 DNA: TGTGCCAGCAGCCTCCAGGGAAATAGTGCAACTAATGAAAAACTGTTTTTT; CDR3 protein: CASSLQGNSATNEKLFF
J gene: TRBJ1-2; D gene: TRBD1; V gene: TRBV27; clone size: NA; CDR3 DNA: TGTGCCAGCAGTGCAGGTGGGACAGGGGGGTTGTTATATGGCTACACCTTC; CDR3 protein: CASSAGGTGGLLYGYTF
J gene: TRBJ2-7; D gene: NA; V gene: TRBV6-5; clone size: NA; CDR3 DNA: TGTGCCAGCAGTTATTTCGGGGGCTCCTACGAGCAGTACTTC; CDR3 protein: CASSYFGGSYEQYF
J gene: TRBJ2-7; D gene: NA; V gene: TRBV2; clone size: NA; CDR3 DNA: TGTGCCAGCACCGACCACTTCTCCTACGAGCAGTACTTC; CDR3 protein: CASTDHFSYEQYF
J gene: TRBJ1-1; D gene: NA; V gene: TRBV7-9; clone size: NA; CDR3 DNA: TGTGCCAGCAGCTCCCTGACAGGTTACACTGAAGCTTTCTTT; CDR3 protein: CASSSLTGYTEAFF
J gene: TRBJ2-4; D gene: NA; V gene: TRBV2; clone size: NA; CDR3 DNA: TGTGCCAGCAGTGAGAGTGGCTGGCAGGGTATTCAGTACTTC; CDR3 protein: CASSESGWQGIQYF
J gene: TRBJ2-1; D gene: TRBD2; V gene: TRBV6-4; clone size: NA; CDR3 DNA: TGTGCCAGCAGTGAAAACGAAGCGGGGGGGTTTCGTGAGCAGTTCTTC; CDR3 protein: CASSENEAGGFREQFF
J gene: TRBJ1-2; D gene: NA; V gene: TRBV11-2; clone size: NA; CDR3 DNA: TGTGCCAGCAGCTTAGGGGTTAACTATGGCTACACCTTC; CDR3 protein: CASSLGVNYGYTF
J gene: TRBJ1-2; D gene: TRBD1; V gene: TRBV5-1; clone size: NA; CDR3 DNA: TGCGCCAGCAGCTTAGGGACAGACGTAAATGGCTACACCTTC; CDR3 protein: CASSLGTDVNGYTF
J gene: TRBJ2-7; D gene: TRBD1; V gene: TRBV5-8; clone size: once; CDR3 DNA: TGTGCCAGCAGCCCCCGGACAGGGAAGGTCGAGCAGTACTTC; CDR3 protein: CASSPRTGKVEQYF
J gene: TRBJ1-1; D gene: NA; V gene: TRBV16; clone size: NA; CDR3 DNA: TGTGCCAGCAGCCAAGCTGCGGGGTTTGAGGACACTGAAGCTTTCTTT; CDR3 protein: CASSQAAGFEDTEAFF
J gene: TRBJ1-1; D gene: TRBD1; V gene: TRBV30; clone size: NA; CDR3 DNA: TGTGCCTGGAGTGTGGGTTCCCGGCCCTGGGACAGCGGGGCGGCTTTCTTT; CDR3 protein: CAWSVGSRPWDSGAAFF
J gene: TRBJ1-1; D gene: NA; V gene: TRBV5-1; clone size: few; CDR3 DNA: TGCGCCAGCAGCTTTTCGGGGGGGCTTGGTACGACTGAAGCTTTCTTT; CDR3 protein: CASSFSGGLGTTEAFF
J gene: TRBJ2-1; D gene: TRBD1; V gene: TRBV27; clone size: once; CDR3 DNA: TGTGCCAGCAGTCCCGGGACAGGGCGGTTATTGTCCAATGAGCAGTTCTTC; CDR3 protein: CASSPGTGRLLSNEQFF
J gene: TRBJ2-5; D gene: TRBD2; V gene: TRBV18; clone size: NA; CDR3 DNA: TGTGCCAGCTCACGACTAGCGGGGGGACAAGAGACCCAGTACTTC; CDR3 protein: CASSRLAGGQETQYF
J gene: TRBJ2-5; D gene: NA; V gene: TRBV11-2; clone size: NA; CDR3 DNA: TGTGCCAGCAGCTTAGGGGGGGCAGGGAACCAAGAGACCCAGTACTTC; CDR3 protein: CASSLGGAGNQETQYF
J gene: TRBJ2-3; D gene: TRBD1; V gene: TRBV7-9; clone size: NA; CDR3 DNA: TGTGCCAGCAGCTCCTGGACAGGGGCGCCTGATACGCAGTATTTT; CDR3 protein: CASSSWTGAPDTQYF
J gene: TRBJ2-3; D gene: NA; V gene: TRBV7-2; clone size: NA; CDR3 DNA: TGTGCCAGCCGTTCAGGACTTGTCACAGATACGCAGTATTTT; CDR3 protein: CASRSGLVTDTQYF
J gene: TRBJ1-1; D gene: TRBD1; V gene: TRBV11-2; clone size: NA; CDR3 DNA: TGTGCCAGCAGCTTAGCCCAGGGGGAAGCGGGGATGAACACTGAAGCTTTCTTT; CDR3 protein: CASSLAQGEAGMNTEAFF
J gene: TRBJ1-1; D gene: NA; V gene: TRBV6-1; clone size: NA; CDR3 DNA: TGTGCCAGCAGTGAACAGGAGCGCCATTACAGGGCTACCACTGAAGCTTTCTTT; CDR3 protein: CASSEQERHYRATTEAFF
J gene: TRBJ1-5; D gene: TRBD1; V gene: TRBV9; clone size: NA; CDR3 DNA: TGTGCCAGCAGCGAAACAGGGGGCGCCGGTCAGCCCCAGCATTTT; CDR3 protein: CASSETGGAGQPQHF
J gene: TRBJ1-1; D gene: NA; V gene: TRBV6-5; clone size: NA; CDR3 DNA: TGTGCCAGCAGTTACCGGGGGCAGGGCCGGACTGAAGCTTTCTTT; CDR3 protein: CASSYRGQGRTEAFF
J gene: TRBJ1-2; D gene: NA; V gene: TRBV6-1; clone size: NA; CDR3 DNA: TGTGCCAGCACTATGGCGGACAACTATGGCTACACCTTC; CDR3 protein: CASTMADNYGYTF
J gene: TRBJ2-7; D gene: NA; V gene: TRBV7-9; clone size: NA; CDR3 DNA: TGTGCCAGCAGCTTAGCGCGTGATCAGCAGTACTTC; CDR3 protein: CASSLARDQQYF
J gene: TRBJ2-7; D gene: NA; V gene: TRBV6-1; clone size: NA; CDR3 DNA: TGTGCCAGCAGTGAAGCTGGGAGGACGGGGCAGTACTTC; CDR3 protein: CASSEAGRTGQYF
J gene: TRBJ2-7; D gene: NA; V gene: TRBV2; clone size: NA; CDR3 DNA: TGTGCCAGCACCGCCCTAGGGGTCTCTCCCTACGAGCAGTACTTC; CDR3 protein: CASTALGVSPYEQYF
J gene: TRBJ1-5; D gene: NA; V gene: TRBV2; clone size: NA; CDR3 DNA: TGTGCCAGCAGTGAAGAATGGGTTGAACAGCCCCAGCATTTT; CDR3 protein: CASSEEWVEQPQHF
J gene: TRBJ2-4; D gene: NA; V gene: TRBV5-1; clone size: NA; CDR3 DNA: TGCGCCAGCAGCTTGAATGACAAAAACATTCAGTACTTC; CDR3 protein: CASSLNDKNIQYF